The 20 T cell receptor beta chains given below trace back to one sample, sequenced in a study of OX40 agonist ivuxolimab in advanced cancers. This table comes from immunoSEQ multiplex PCR, and its TCRdb copy is limited to in-frame clones, with some not included. This table holds 65,000 to 100,000 clones, around 80% found once. The input for sequencing was CD4+ or CD8+ T cells sorted from blood, taken in a trial of the OX40 agonist ivuxolimab. Source of these receptors: an adult with an advanced solid tumor such as melanoma, head and neck, liver or kidney cancer.

The rearrangement uses TRBV27 and TRBJ2-7, with 8 positions matching TRBD2. Germline-derived CDR1 and CDR2 are MNHEY and SMNVEV (reference sequence). The V segment lost 2 bases and the J segment 5 bases; nucleotides outside the gene matches: 5. This CDR3 has 14 residues. CDR3 sequence reads: CASSLQREYHEQYF. The CDR3, as DNA: TGTGCCAGCAGTTTACAGCGGGAGTACCACGAGCAGTACTTC.

V and J are TRBV9 and TRBJ2-7, with 8 bases matching TRBD2. CDR1 is SGDLS, CDR2 YYNGEE, per germline. The CDR3 is made up of 15 amino acids. V lost 4 bases and J lost 1; bases outside the gene matches: 7. As DNA, the CDR3 is TGTGCCAGCAGCCCCAGCGGGAGCCTATCCTACGAGCAGTACTTC. It codes for CASSPSGSLSYEQYF.

The rearrangement uses TRBV25-1 and TRBJ1-5, with no clear D. Germline values: CDR1 MGHDK, CDR2 SYGVNS. Trimming stripped 3 bases from V and 4 bases from J, with 10 bases between. CDR3 length: 14 amino acids. DNA for the CDR3: TGTGCCAGCAGTGACCCTACTTTTAATCAGCCCCAGCATTTT. As protein: CASSDPTFNQPQHF. Filled out from reference TRBV25-1 and TRBJ1-5, the complete variable domain reads EADIYQTPRYLVIGTGKKITLECSQTMGHDKMYWYQQDPGMELHLIHYSYGVNSTEKGDLSSESTVSRIRTEHFPLTLESARPSHTSQYLCASSDPTFNQPQHFGDGTRLSIL.

With respect to this clone: The sample carries other DNA sequences with the same CDR3. V gene TRBV18 combines with J gene TRBJ2-2; no firm D call. The CDR3 length is 12 residues. Per germline, CDR1 KGHSH and CDR2 LQKENI. Trimming took 6 bases from V and 3 from J, leaving 5 bases between them. DNA for the CDR3: TGTGCCAGCTCGCCGGACACCGGGGAGCTGTTTTTT. It encodes CASSPDTGELFF.

The chain carries TRBV4-2 and TRBJ2-4, with 7 bases matching TRBD1. The trim removed 3 bases at V and 1 base at J, leaving 21 bases unmatched. Per germline, CDR1 LGHNA and CDR2 YNFKEQ. This CDR3 spans 21 amino acids. CDR3 DNA sequence: TGTGCCAGCAGCCATCGACCACAGGGGTCTTCCCACGAGGGTGCCAAAAACATTCAGTACTTC. As protein: CASSHRPQGSSHEGAKNIQYF.

This chain links TRBV14 with TRBJ2-1; 11 bases line up with TRBD1. Trimming took 4 bases from V and 5 from J; bases not matched to a gene: 4. This CDR3 region has 15 residues. CDR1 is SGHDN and CDR2 is FVKESK in the germline V gene. The CDR3, as DNA: TGTGCCAGCAGCCCTCGGGACAGGGGGAACAATGAGCAGTTCTTC. Translated, it gives CASSPRDRGNNEQFF.

The rearrangement joins TRBV13 to TRBJ2-2; 7 bases are shared with TRBD2. The CDR3 has 15 amino acids. Germline CDR1 and CDR2: PRHDT and FYEKMQ (reference sequence). After removal of 2 bases from V and 4 bases from J, the junction contained 4 bases not matched to a gene. CDR3 in DNA: TGTGCCAGCAGCTTACGGGGGGAAGCCACCGGGGAGCTGTTTTTT. Translation: CASSLRGEATGELFF.

The rearrangement joins TRBV5-8 to TRBJ2-1; either TRBD1 or TRBD2 may supply D (5 bases each). In germline, CDR1 is SGHTS, CDR2 YDEGEE. Trimming pared 3 bases from V and 2 bases from J, leaving 15 bases between. CDR3 length: 16 residues. In nucleotides, the CDR3 is TGTGCCAGCAGCTCCGCCGGGACCAGACCCTACAATGAGCAGTTCTTC. Translating it yields CASSSAGTRPYNEQFF.

The CDR3 sequence is CASSSPGLSADTQYF. CDR3 coding DNA: TGTGCCAGCAGTTCACCGGGACTATCAGCAGATACGCAGTATTTT. V and J are TRBV7-2 and TRBJ2-3; TRBD2 aligns across 7 bases. The CDR3 is 15 residues long. CDR1 SGHTA and CDR2 FQGNSA come from the germline V gene. The trim removed 6 bases at V and 4 bases at J, leaving 10 bases unmatched.

The V and J genes are TRBV7-2 and TRBJ2-5, with a tentative D call TRBD2 (6 bases). The germline V gene encodes CDR1 SGHTA and CDR2 FQGNSA. The germline V and J ends were trimmed by 0 bases and 5 bases, with 19 bases remaining between them. This CDR3 contains 17 residues. CDR3 amino acids: CASSLAGGAPERETQYF. For the CDR3, the DNA is TGTGCCAGCAGCTTAGCCGGGGGAGCCCCGGAGAGGGAGACCCAGTACTTC.

This clone came up a few times. This chain uses TRBV28 with TRBJ2-2; D ambiguous. Germline V gene sequence: CDR1 MDHEN, CDR2 SYDVKM. The CDR3 has 15 amino acids. V lost 4 bases to trimming and J lost 1 base, with 10 bases between them. The CDR3 DNA reads as TGTGCCAGCAGTTCCCCCGGAATGAACACCGGGGAGCTGTTTTTT. Translated, it gives CASSSPGMNTGELFF.

This sequence joins TRBV7-9 and TRBJ1-1; D unresolved. The CDR3 runs 11 residues. CDR1 is SEHNR and CDR2 is FQNEAQ in the germline V gene (reference sequence). The germline V and J ends were trimmed by 0 bases and 6 bases, with 2 bases remaining between them. CDR3 region: CASSLAPEAFF. CDR3 coding DNA: TGTGCCAGCAGCTTAGCCCCTGAAGCTTTCTTT.

V and J are TRBV1 and TRBJ2-3; TRBD2 is the table's D call, not checked against the DNA. TRBV1 is a known pseudogene. The CDR3 sequence is 16 residues long. CDR3 coding DNA: TGCACCAGCAGCCATCTTAGCGGGGATTCCACAGATACGCAGTATTTT. It is translated as CTSSHLSGDSTDTQYF.

The CDR3 coding sequence is TGCGCCAGCAGCCAAGCAGTCAGAGCTAGCGGGAGGGACAATGAGCAGTTCTTC. Its translation is CASSQAVRASGRDNEQFF. This chain connects TRBV4-1 to TRBJ2-1; TRBD2 aligns across 12 bases. With V trimmed by 1 base and J by 5 bases, 9 bases remained unmatched. The CDR3 consists of 18 residues. Germline CDR1 reads MGHRA; CDR2 reads YSYEKL.

The J gene is TRBJ1-5, the V gene TRBV27, with D perhaps TRBD1 (5 bases). Germline V gene lookup returns CDR1 MNHEY and CDR2 SMNVEV (reference sequence). This CDR3 is built from 16 residues. The germline V and J ends were trimmed by 2 bases and 3 bases, with 14 bases remaining between them. CDR3 residues: CASSLSAGRANQPQHF. DNA of the CDR3: TGTGCCAGCAGTTTAAGCGCCGGCAGGGCCAATCAGCCCCAGCATTTT.

This chain joins TRBV19 and TRBJ2-5; 7 bases agree with TRBD1. Germline V gene data show CDR1 as LNHDA and CDR2 as SQIVND (reference sequence). This CDR3 is built from 12 residues. Trimming cost V 9 bases and J 3 bases; bases outside gene matches: 4. CDR3 region: CARATGKETQYF. The CDR3 coding sequence is TGTGCCAGGGCGACAGGGAAAGAGACCCAGTACTTC.

The V and J genes are TRBV7-4 and TRBJ1-3; D remains ambiguous. Germline CDR1 reads SGHVT; CDR2 reads SQSDAQ. This CDR3 contains 15 residues. V was cut by 4 bases and J by 0 bases, with 10 bases left in between. The CDR3, as DNA: TGTGCCAGCAGCTCCCGATCCGACTCTGGAAACACCATATATTTT. This codes for CASSSRSDSGNTIYF.

The chain carries TRBV6-5 and TRBJ1-3; no clear D gene. Trimming took off 0 bases at V and 4 bases at J, with 4 bases between the two ends. The CDR3 contains 13 residues. Germline CDR1 is MNHEY and CDR2 is SVGAGI. CDR3: CASSYSTGNTIYF. CDR3 coding DNA: TGTGCCAGCAGTTACTCGACGGGAAACACCATATATTTT.

This chain links TRBV5-1 with TRBJ1-2; the D is unclear. Trimming removed 0 bases at V and 6 bases at J, with 12 bases between. Germline V gene data show CDR1 as SGHRS and CDR2 as YFSETQ. The CDR3 spans 14 residues. Written as DNA, the CDR3 is TGCGCCAGCAGCTTGGGCCGCCTTGTTAATGGCTACACCTTC. Protein: CASSLGRLVNGYTF.

V and J are TRBV27 and TRBJ2-7; perhaps TRBD1 as D (5 bases). The CDR3 is made up of 14 amino acids. V was clipped by 1 base and J by 2 bases, with 9 bases between them. Germline CDR1 is MNHEY and CDR2 is SMNVEV (reference sequence). CDR3: CASSLWQGTYEQYF. Here the CDR3 DNA reads TGTGCCAGCAGTTTATGGCAGGGTACCTACGAGCAGTACTTC.